This TCR beta chain was sequenced for a study of blood T cells in healthy people across ages. Trimming shortened V by 1 base and J by 2 bases, and 15 bases separated the two germline ends. CDR1 is MNHEY and CDR2 is SVGEGT in the germline V gene. The CDR3 loop spans 16 amino acids. Study conclusions and caveats: Reliance upon unsorted PBMCs precluded definitive naive versus antigen-experienced comparison.

This clonotype was recorded many times. The antigen is undetermined. Every donor gave approximately 10 milliliters of peripheral blood. It was with a sample-barcoded 5' primer and a J-beta primer mix that a second PCR of roughly 7 to 12 cycles was run. Every single cDNA molecule received a tag from a template-switch adaptor with 12 random nucleotides. TCRdb re-derived calls from the 5' RACE reads in MiXCR, one entry per CDR3 protein. This sample has 550,000 to 800,000 distinct CDR3 sequences, with 32% found just once. This chain connects TRBV6-2 or TRBV6-3 to TRBJ2-7; D might be TRBD1 or TRBD2, each matching 5 bases. This sequence originates from a woman older than 75 in good health. Specimen: blood. The CDR3 protein is CASSYFSRGSPYEQYF. CDR3 coding DNA: TGTGCCAGCAGTTACTTCAGTCGGGGCAGCCCCTACGAGCAGTACTTC.